These 20 T cell receptor beta chains share one sample of origin, sequenced in a study of response to subunit inactivated influenza vaccine. TCRdb recomputed calls from the RT-PCR reads with MiXCR, one row per CDR3 protein. This table has some 500,000 distinct CDR3 sequences, roughly 27% appearing once. Specimen: CD4+ T cells sorted from PBMCs, collected more than 4 days after vaccination. The receptor set was obtained from a man aged 50 to 59 who received an inactivated influenza vaccine.

This clonotype was seen a handful of times. The chain joins TRBV5-1 to TRBJ2-3, with 7 positions matching TRBD2. The CDR3 covers 15 residues. Looked up from germline, CDR1 is SGHRS and CDR2 is YFSETQ. V lost 4 bases, J lost 2 bases, and 7 bases stayed unmatched. The CDR3 is CASSLGGDFTDTQYF. CDR3 DNA: TGCGCCAGCAGCCTGGGAGGGGACTTCACAGATACGCAGTATTTT.

In its sample, this clonotype was seen a few times. This rearrangement joins TRBV20-1 to TRBJ2-3, with TRBD2 matching 13 bases. V lost 6 bases to trimming and J lost 5 bases; unmatched junction nucleotides: 5. Germline loops: CDR1 DFQATT, CDR2 SNEGSKA (reference sequence). CDR3 length equals 14 residues. CDR3 region: CSAPTSGGLDTQYF. The DNA of the CDR3 is TGCAGTGCACCGACTAGCGGGGGGTTAGATACGCAGTATTTT.

The chain carries TRBV20-1 and TRBJ2-3; TRBD2 matches 11 bases. The CDR3 consists of 14 residues. The V gene end was trimmed by 5 bases and the J gene end by 4 bases; junction bases not matched to a gene: 5. The V gene's germline CDR1 is DFQATT and CDR2 SNEGSKA (reference sequence). The CDR3 sequence: CSAVAGGRSDTQYF. The CDR3 DNA reads TGCAGTGCTGTAGCGGGAGGGAGGTCAGATACGCAGTATTTT.

V and J are TRBV5-5 and TRBJ2-1, with D uncertain. Germline V gives CDR1 SGHKS, CDR2 YYEKEE (reference sequence). Trimming removed 1 base at V and 0 bases at J, with 8 bases between. CDR3 length equals 15 residues. The CDR3 DNA follows: TGTGCCAGCAGCTTGTTTACTCGCTCCTACAATGAGCAGTTCTTC. Amino acids: CASSLFTRSYNEQFF.

The genes are TRBV9 and TRBJ1-3; D is perhaps TRBD1 (5 bases). V lost 0 bases and J lost 12, with 19 bases in between. The germline V gene encodes CDR1 SGDLS and CDR2 YYNGEE. The CDR3 covers 15 residues. The CDR3: CASSVGRTFETIIYF. For the CDR3, the DNA is TGTGCCAGCAGCGTAGGGCGGACATTTGAAACTATCATATATTTT.

V is TRBV7-2 and J is TRBJ2-7, with D perhaps TRBD1 (5 bases). CDR1 and CDR2 (germline): SGHTA, FQGNSA. The V end lost 5 bases, the J end lost 3 bases, and 14 bases lay between the germline ends. This CDR3 has 14 residues. For the CDR3, the DNA is TGTGCCAGCAGCCCCGGCGCTAGGGGCTACGAGCAGTACTTC. Its protein is CASSPGARGYEQYF.

This clonotype was observed a few times. V usage is TRBV5-6 and J usage is TRBJ2-7; 8 nucleotides align to TRBD1. Germline values: CDR1 SGHDT, CDR2 YYEEEE. After removal of 5 bases from V and 2 bases from J, the junction contained 15 bases not matched to a gene. This CDR3 contains 17 residues. CDR3 in DNA: TGTGCCAGCAGTCCTGTTCCCCACCTGGGACAGGCCTACGAGCAGTACTTC. Translation gives CASSPVPHLGQAYEQYF.

V and J are TRBV6-2 or TRBV6-3 and TRBJ1-5; D ambiguous. Looked up from germline, CDR1 is MNHEY and CDR2 is SVGEGT. V was pared by 5 bases and J by 3 bases, with 14 bases between. CDR3 length: 15 amino acids. The DNA of the CDR3 is TGTGCCAGCAGTCGCCCGAACAGCTTCAATCAGCCCCAGCATTTT. Protein: CASSRPNSFNQPQHF.

V usage is TRBV7-2 and J usage is TRBJ2-5; 11 bases are shared with TRBD2. Germline CDR1 and CDR2: SGHTA and FQGNSA. The J segment lost 3 bases and the V segment lost 5 bases, leaving 5 bases of the junction unmatched. The CDR3 is 15 residues long. CDR3 sequence reads: CASSPTSGGEETQYF. CDR3 nucleotide sequence: TGTGCCAGCAGCCCAACTAGCGGGGGTGAAGAGACCCAGTACTTC.

The rearrangement joins TRBV24-1 to TRBJ2-5, with no clear D. The V end was cut by 5 bases, the J end by 4 bases, with 4 bases between. CDR3 length: 11 residues. Germline values: CDR1 KGHDR, CDR2 SFDVKD. This chain's CDR3 is CATSASETQYF. The CDR3, as DNA: TGTGCCACCAGTGCGTCAGAGACCCAGTACTTC.

The chain carries TRBV18 and TRBJ2-1, with a tentative D call TRBD1 (5 bases). Germline V CDR1 and CDR2: KGHSH, LQKENI. V was clipped by 1 base and J by 8 bases, with 15 bases between them. This CDR3 has 15 residues. This CDR3 is CASSPLVQGRDEQFF. The CDR3 nucleotides read TGTGCCAGCTCACCACTCGTGCAGGGTCGGGATGAGCAGTTCTTC.

This clonotype was picked up one time. The chain couples TRBV12-3 or TRBV12-4 to TRBJ1-2; no clear D gene. V was clipped by 5 bases and J by 8 bases, with 9 bases between them. The CDR3 loop spans 11 amino acids. CDR3 coding DNA: TGTGCCAGCAGTCTTCCAGGAGGCTACACCTTC. Translating gives CASSLPGGYTF.

This clonotype occurred a few times. Because it lacks the conserved phenylalanine or tryptophan at the end, this CDR3 is likely a read error. The limits of the CDR3 on the DNA are not certain, so only TCRdb's listed CDR3 is given. The CDR3 loop is CASRPTAMASIL. The chain employs TRBV6-1 and TRBJ1-2; the DNA was not used to check the table's D call, TRBD1. Germline assignment: CDR1 MNHNS and CDR2 SASEGT. The CDR3 length equals 12 residues, ends included.

The gene calls are TRBV19 and TRBJ2-2, with D unclear. CDR3 length: 13 residues. The V and J ends lost 6 bases and 6 bases respectively, with 11 bases between them. CDR1 LNHDA and CDR2 SQIVND come from the germline V gene (reference sequence). The CDR3 reads CASSNSGPGELFF. The CDR3 bases are TGTGCCAGTAGCAACTCCGGGCCCGGGGAGCTGTTTTTT. Combining the CDR3 with reference TRBV19 and TRBJ2-2 gives the whole variable domain DGGITQSPKYLFRKEGQNVTLSCEQNLNHDAMYWYRQDPGQGLRLIYYSQIVNDFQKGDIAEGYSVSREKKESFPLTVTSAQKNPTAFYLCASSNSGPGELFFGEGSRLTVL.

This clonotype was seen a handful of times. The rearrangement uses TRBV7-2 and TRBJ2-7, with 8 nucleotides matching TRBD1. The germline V gene has CDR1 SGHTA and CDR2 FQGNSA. There are 16 residues in the CDR3. V lost 5 bases and J lost 1; bases outside the gene matches: 10. The CDR3 coding sequence is TGTGCCAGCAGCACCTCGCCTTGGACAGGGTCCTACGAGCAGTACTTC. It translates to CASSTSPWTGSYEQYF.

The chain carries TRBV27 and TRBJ2-3; D perhaps matches TRBD1 (6 bases). Trimming shortened V by 2 bases and J by 1 base, and 16 bases separated the two germline ends. The CDR3 runs 17 residues. Germline values: CDR1 MNHEY, CDR2 SMNVEV (reference sequence). CDR3 coding DNA: TGTGCCAGCAGTTTAAGGGCAGGGGTGAAGGGCACAGATACGCAGTATTTT. Amino acid sequence: CASSLRAGVKGTDTQYF.

V and J are TRBV24-1 and TRBJ1-1; D is ambiguous. Germline CDR1 reads KGHDR; CDR2 reads SFDVKD. The CDR3 length is 10 residues. The V end was cut by 10 bases, the J end by 9 bases, with 11 bases between. CDR3 amino acids: CATPPRKAFF. Here the CDR3 DNA reads TGTGCCACTCCCCCCAGGAAAGCTTTCTTT.

This clonotype came up a few times. V usage is TRBV29-1 and J usage is TRBJ1-2; weak D call: TRBD1 (6 bases). Looked up from germline, CDR1 is SQVTM and CDR2 is ANQGSEA. The CDR3 totals 12 residues. Trimming removed 4 bases from V and 4 bases from J, with 10 bases in between. The CDR3 DNA reads TGCAGCGTTGCACAGGGCAGCTATGGCTACACCTTC. Protein: CSVAQGSYGYTF.

The chain carries TRBV12-3 or TRBV12-4 and TRBJ2-5; D may be TRBD1 (5 bases). Between the trimmed V and J ends, which lost 0 bases and 5 bases, there was a span of 13 bases. The CDR3 loop spans 15 amino acids. For the CDR3, the DNA is TGTGCCAGCAGTTTAGCCACAGGAGCACGGGAGACCCAGTACTTC. This codes for CASSLATGARETQYF.

A few counts support this clonotype. This chain uses TRBV5-1 with TRBJ2-2, with 9 bases that match TRBD1. CDR1 and CDR2 (germline): SGHRS, YFSETQ. Trimming took 4 bases from V and 7 from J; bases not matched to a gene: 17. This CDR3 comprises 18 residues. In nucleotides, the CDR3 is TGCGCCAGCAGCCAGATATTTTTCGGGACAGGGTCTGTCGGGGAGCTGTTTTTT. It encodes CASSQIFFGTGSVGELFF.